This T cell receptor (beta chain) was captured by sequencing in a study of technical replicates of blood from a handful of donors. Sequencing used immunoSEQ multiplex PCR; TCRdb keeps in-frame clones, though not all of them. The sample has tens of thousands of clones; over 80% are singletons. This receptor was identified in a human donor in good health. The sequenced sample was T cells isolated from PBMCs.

DNA of the CDR3: TGTGCCAGCAACGAGGAGGGCTCGAACACTGAAGCTTTCTTT. The encoded protein is CASNEEGSNTEAFF. The chain joins TRBV11-3 to TRBJ1-1, with no clear D. The V gene lost 7 bases and the J gene lost 1 base, with 13 bases spanning the gap. This CDR3 is 14 amino acids long. Germline V lookup: CDR1 SGHNT, CDR2 YENEEA.